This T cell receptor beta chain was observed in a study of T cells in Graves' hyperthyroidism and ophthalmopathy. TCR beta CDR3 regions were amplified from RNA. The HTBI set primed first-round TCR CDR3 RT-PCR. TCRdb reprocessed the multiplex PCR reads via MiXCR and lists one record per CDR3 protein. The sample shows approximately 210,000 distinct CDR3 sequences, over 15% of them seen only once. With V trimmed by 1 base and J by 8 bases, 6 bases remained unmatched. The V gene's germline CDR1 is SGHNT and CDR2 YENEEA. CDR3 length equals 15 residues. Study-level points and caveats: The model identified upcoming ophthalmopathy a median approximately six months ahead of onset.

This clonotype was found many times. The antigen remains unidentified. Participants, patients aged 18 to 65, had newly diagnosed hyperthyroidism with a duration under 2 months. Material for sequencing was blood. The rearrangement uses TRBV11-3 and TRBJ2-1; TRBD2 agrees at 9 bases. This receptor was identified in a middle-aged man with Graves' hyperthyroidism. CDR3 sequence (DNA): TGTGCCAGCAGCTTAGGCGGGAGGGCCCTCTATGAGCAGTTCTTC. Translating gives CASSLGGRALYEQFF.